The entry below describes one TCR beta chain. Its antigen is not known. The data stem from a study of cytomegalovirus exposure and HLA in healthy donors. Whole-study findings and limits: A later analysis found common viral pathogens apparently linked to several of the most significant clusters. TCR beta V segments were, for the most part, productive about 87% or about 30% of the time in an earlier analysis. It was taken for granted in presence/absence analyses that sequencing depth across donors was roughly uniform.

Amplification used 60 Vbeta primers and 13 Jbeta primers. The repertoire was sequenced with immunoSEQ multiplex PCR; TCRdb's copy has only in-frame clones and lacks some. The profile covers around 170,000 clones, with over 65% appearing a single time and about 2.6% taken by the ten largest. Germline V CDR1 and CDR2: LNHDA, SQIVND (reference sequence). V was shortened by 5 bases and J by 1 base, with 11 bases between the two germline ends. The CDR3 is 14 amino acids. The J gene is TRBJ1-2, the V gene TRBV19; TRBD1 is a possible D gene (5 bases). The receptor's source is a woman in her 50s in good health and CMV-seropositive. The material sequenced was PBMCs. CDR3 sequence reads: CASSRQGGNYGYTF. CDR3 DNA sequence: TGTGCCAGTAGTCGTCAGGGAGGTAACTATGGCTACACCTTC.